This T cell receptor beta chain was captured by sequencing in a study of cytomegalovirus exposure and HLA in healthy donors (dated by TCRdb to 2016 to 2017). Background for the entire study: A later analysis indicated that the 120 validation repertoires were generated on the platform also employed for the approximately 700 repertoires of the first cohort. Besides the first cohort of 666 subjects, a separate validation cohort made up of over a hundred different subjects was used. The study aimed to test whether cataloging public T cell receptors could reveal signatures of past pathogen exposure. High-throughput TCR immunosequencing, statistical association of individual TCRs with disease status, and machine learning were combined to predict cytomegalovirus infection status.

Library prep was done by the immunoSEQ multiplex PCR assay. In the authors' own workflow: A statistical classification framework was developed to diagnose cytomegalovirus status using the catalog of TCR beta chain sequences. TCRdb holds this immuneACCESS table with in-frame rearrangements only. Some clones are missing; in checked studies, unresolved V genes explain under half, and the rest has no known cause. From that table come the V and J calls and clone size; the DNA was used to work out D and trimming. The sample data list 150,000 to 180,000 clones, and about 82% of these were observed just once. The ten top clones hold about 2.2% of the sample. Regarding this clone: Its cognate antigen has yet to be identified. The input lacks base qualities; no much larger clone sits a single base away.

Overall study outcomes, separate from this receptor: It was suggested by the authors that the approach could potentially be generalized to other disease states and immunological phenotypes. A later analysis had no HLA typing for the validation cohort, so co-occurrence there was scored across all 120 repertoires. The classifier was reported to diagnose cytomegalovirus status with high specificity and sensitivity in both the original and validation cohorts. Subsequent analysis determined that TCRs grouped into clusters in the first cohort also showed a tendency toward co-occurrence across the 130 or so validation repertoires, and roughly 95% of cluster scores exceeded 0. Most TCR sequences were observed very rarely across donors, whereas some public TCRs were present in many individuals. In vitro tests confirmed that a few of the cytomegalovirus-associated TCR beta chains recognize cytomegalovirus antigens. A total of 164 TCR beta chains were listed by the study as associated with cytomegalovirus.

Deletion took 3 bases off V and 0 bases off J, with a span of 21 bases between the germline ends. Reading from cysteine to phenylalanine, the CDR3 counts 19 amino acids. The kept DNA is CDR3 alone, 57 bases in frame from the first base. From the germline V gene, CDR1 is SGHTA and CDR2 is FQGNSA. Donors formed part of the validation cohort, which comprised some 120 subjects and was distinct from the first cohort of 670 or so subjects. This TCR came from a human donor in good health. This chain joins TRBV7-2 to TRBJ1-5, with the D gene call left open. The source material was PBMCs. This receptor carries the CDR3 CASSFNAPRVAGSNQPQHF. The nucleotide sequence is given as TGTGCCAGCAGCTTTAACGCCCCAAGGGTGGCGGGTAGCAATCAGCCCCAGCATTTT.